These T cell receptor beta chains were read from a single sample in a study of blood T cell repertoires in COVID-19. Assay used: immunoSEQ multiplex PCR; TCRdb lists only in-frame clones, some missing. The table records about 33,000 clones, approximately 78% of them present only once. Sequencing was performed on peripheral blood. Receptors originate from a man between 65 and 80 years old with acute or convalescent COVID-19. The conserved cysteine and the conserved F or W are not part of the CDR3 here.

J gene,V gene,CDR3 protein
TRBJ1-2,TRBV7-2,ASSFNQGDYGYT
TRBJ1-1,TRBV14,ASSQFSQGEAF
TRBJ1-1,TRBV29-1,SVFLTGQPEAF
TRBJ1-5,TRBV4-3,ASSQDSGFNQPQH
TRBJ1-1,TRBV6-5,ASSGNMGGNTEAF
TRBJ1-3,TRBV11-2,ASSLDSYSGNTIY
TRBJ1-4,TRBV11-2,ASRSWDRTNEKLF
TRBJ2-1,TRBV6-2/TRBV6-3,ASSYPGTSGRSSYNEQF
TRBJ2-1,TRBV10-1,ASAAGGNNEQF
TRBJ1-3,TRBV7-9,ASSSDRGLGGNTIY
TRBJ2-1,TRBV10-1,ASSASGGYYNEQF
TRBJ2-7,TRBV5-1,ASSLEGTGTH
TRBJ1-2,TRBV5-5,ASSLVSRSLDGYT
TRBJ2-5,TRBV5-8,ASSSGQRTSQETQY
TRBJ2-7,TRBV5-1,ASRFTGSYEQY
TRBJ2-1,TRBV4-3,ASSQDALAGGPRVEQF
TRBJ1-6,TRBV5-1,ASSLVAVSPLH
TRBJ2-3,TRBV24-1,ATSDRLAGMADTQY
TRBJ1-1,TRBV7-9,ASSSEGRVTEAF
TRBJ2-3,TRBV27,ASSGLDLTDTQY
TRBJ2-2,TRBV19,ASSIPLRELF
TRBJ2-5,TRBV19,ATSWYPGETQY
TRBJ2-5,TRBV7-2,ASSLLGGGMPLQETQY
TRBJ2-7,TRBV2,ASSPSSYEQY
TRBJ2-3,TRBV2,ASSEDLDRGSTDTQY
TRBJ2-3,TRBV11-2,ASSLQRGKTDTQY
TRBJ2-2,TRBV4-3,ASSQDTRLLDRDAGELF
TRBJ1-3,TRBV5-6,ASSSTGVRRGNTIY
TRBJ1-6,TRBV29-1,SVATGVNSPLH
TRBJ2-2,TRBV7-2,ASSYGTYNTGELF
TRBJ1-3,TRBV29-1,SAQLASGLNTIY
TRBJ2-5,TRBV14,ASSQKMGAGTQY
TRBJ2-3,TRBV9,ASSAYPGQGFPTDTQY
TRBJ1-4,TRBV6-5,ASSPTGLGNEKLF
TRBJ2-2,TRBV7-2,ASSLASGGTGELF
TRBJ2-5,TRBV3-1/TRBV3-2,ASSQLGTRQQETQY
TRBJ2-7,TRBV3-1/TRBV3-2,ASSPSGASGIYEQY
TRBJ1-5,TRBV10-3,AIRQGLFQPQH
TRBJ2-1,TRBV6-2/TRBV6-3,ASSYGTSGSYNEQF
TRBJ2-2,TRBV5-1,ASSLDEMNTGELF
TRBJ2-2,TRBV21-1,ASSTLRDLNTGELF
TRBJ1-1,TRBV4-1,ASSQGAENTEAF